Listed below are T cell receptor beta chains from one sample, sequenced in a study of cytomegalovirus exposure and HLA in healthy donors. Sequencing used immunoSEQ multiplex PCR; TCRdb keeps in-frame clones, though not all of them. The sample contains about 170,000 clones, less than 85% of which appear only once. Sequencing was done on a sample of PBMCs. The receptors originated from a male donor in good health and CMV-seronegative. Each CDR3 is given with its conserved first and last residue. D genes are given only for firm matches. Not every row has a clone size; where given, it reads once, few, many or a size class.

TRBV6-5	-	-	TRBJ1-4	CASSNPTDPDEKLFF	TGTGCCAGCAGTAACCCGACAGATCCTGATGAAAAACTGTTTTTT
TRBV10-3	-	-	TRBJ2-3	CAISGSGDTDTQYF	TGTGCCATCAGTGGGAGCGGTGACACAGATACGCAGTATTTT
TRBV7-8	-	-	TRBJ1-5	CASSLMGQASNQPQHF	TGTGCCAGCAGCTTAATGGGGCAGGCATCCAATCAGCCCCAGCATTTT
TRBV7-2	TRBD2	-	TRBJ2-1	CASSYFGGISGRASEQFF	TGTGCCAGCAGCTACTTTGGGGGGATAAGCGGGAGGGCCAGTGAGCAGTTCTTC
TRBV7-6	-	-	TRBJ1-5	CASSLVRGSNQPQHF	TGTGCCAGCAGCTTGGTCAGGGGTAGCAATCAGCCCCAGCATTTT
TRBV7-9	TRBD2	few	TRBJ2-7	CASSSGGGGASYEQYF	TGTGCCAGCAGCTCAGGAGGCGGGGGTGCCTCCTACGAGCAGTACTTC
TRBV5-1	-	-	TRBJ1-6	CASSSSDSQGSYNSPLHF	TGCGCCAGCAGCTCCTCAGACAGTCAAGGCTCCTATAATTCACCCCTCCACTTT
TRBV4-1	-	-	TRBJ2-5	CASSQEAGAGWTQYF	TGCGCCAGCAGCCAAGAGGCAGGGGCCGGTTGGACCCAGTACTTC
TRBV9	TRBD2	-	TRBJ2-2	CASSVGGSGRSGELFF	TGTGCCAGCAGCGTAGGTGGTAGCGGGAGATCCGGGGAGCTGTTTTTT
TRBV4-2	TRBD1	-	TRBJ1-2	CASSPSLGQGLYGYTF	TGTGCCAGCAGCCCCTCCTTGGGACAGGGCCTCTATGGCTACACCTTC
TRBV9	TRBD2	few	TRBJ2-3	CASSVGTSGSFTDTQYF	TGTGCCAGCAGCGTAGGGACTAGCGGGTCCTTCACAGATACGCAGTATTTT
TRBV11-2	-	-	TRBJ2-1	CASSLVAGNYNEQFF	TGTGCCAGCAGCTTAGTTGCAGGGAACTACAATGAGCAGTTCTTC
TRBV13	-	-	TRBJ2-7	CASSLNWLAPTYEQYF	TGTGCCAGCAGCCTAAATTGGCTAGCGCCAACCTACGAGCAGTACTTC
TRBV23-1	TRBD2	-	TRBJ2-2	CASSQVPQDQKLAGAGELFF	TGCGCCAGCAGTCAAGTGCCGCAGGACCAAAAACTAGCGGGGGCCGGGGAGCTGTTTTTT
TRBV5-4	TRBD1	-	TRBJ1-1	CASSPNRGYMNTEAFF	TGTGCCAGCAGCCCTAACAGGGGATATATGAACACTGAAGCTTTCTTT
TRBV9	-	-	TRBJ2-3	CASSVALGRGAADTQYF	TGTGCCAGCAGCGTAGCTTTGGGACGGGGGGCCGCAGATACGCAGTATTTT